These 30 T cell receptor beta chains were all obtained from the same sample, sequenced in a study of identical twins. TCRdb fed the 5' RACE reads into MiXCR, producing one record per CDR3 protein. The repertoire holds around 290,000 distinct CDR3 sequences, with 8.5% to 9.5% as singletons. These sequences were also reported in another study, on yellow fever vaccine responses in identical twins.

Sequencing was performed on CD8+ T cells sorted from blood. The receptors shown here come from a woman aged 18-35 years in good health.

This clonotype showed up just a few times. The chain uses TRBV7-9 and TRBJ2-2; D is unresolved. The CDR3 runs to 14 residues. Germline lookup yields CDR1 SEHNR and CDR2 FQNEAQ (reference sequence). V was trimmed by 1 base and J by 5 bases, leaving 8 bases between them. Written as DNA, the CDR3 is TGTGCCAGCAGCTTAGTGCCCGGAACCGGGGAGCTGTTTTTT. As protein: CASSLVPGTGELFF.

The V and J genes are TRBV9 and TRBJ1-2, with unresolved D. The V and J ends lost 4 bases and 8 bases respectively, with 9 bases between them. The germline CDR1 and CDR2 sequences are SGDLS and YYNGEE. CDR3 length: 11 amino acids. The CDR3 DNA follows: TGTGCCAGCAGCACGCGCACGGGCTACACCTTC. Its translation is CASSTRTGYTF.

This clonotype has more than one count but fewer than ten. V gene TRBV6-5 combines with J gene TRBJ2-4; perhaps TRBD2 as D (6 bases). CDR1 is MNHEY, CDR2 SVGAGI, per germline. This CDR3 comprises 14 residues. The V gene lost 2 bases and the J gene lost 6 bases, with 11 bases spanning the gap. The CDR3, as DNA: TGTGCCAGCAGTTACACGGGAGCTGGAAACATTCAGTACTTC. Its protein product is CASSYTGAGNIQYF.

This clonotype was seen at least ten times. CDR3 residues: CASSGQGPYEQYF. For the CDR3, the DNA is TGTGCCAGCAGCGGACAGGGCCCCTACGAGCAGTACTTC. The chain uses TRBV7-9 and TRBJ2-7, with 8 bases that match TRBD1. V lost 5 bases to trimming and J lost 2 bases; unmatched junction nucleotides: 2. This CDR3 is built from 13 residues. Germline CDR1 SEHNR, CDR2 FQNEAQ (reference sequence).

Only a few counts were recorded for this clonotype. The genes are TRBV7-8 and TRBJ2-7; 7 positions agree with TRBD2. V lost 3 bases and J lost 2; bases outside the gene matches: 4. The CDR3 is 14 residues long. CDR1 and CDR2 from the germline V gene are SGHVS and FQNEAQ. In nucleotides, the CDR3 is TGTGCCAGCAGCTTGCAGACTAGCCCCTACGAGCAGTACTTC. It translates to CASSLQTSPYEQYF.

This sequence joins TRBV4-3 and TRBJ1-5, with D perhaps matching TRBD1 (5 bases). The V end was cut by 0 bases, the J end by 6 bases, with 12 bases between. The CDR3 loop spans 15 amino acids. The germline CDR1 and CDR2 sequences are LGHNA and YSLEER. CDR3 sequence: CASSQDRGTGQPQHF. CDR3 DNA: TGCGCCAGCAGCCAAGATAGGGGTACCGGTCAGCCCCAGCATTTT.

The J gene is TRBJ1-6, the V gene TRBV4-3; maybe TRBD1 (5 bases). This CDR3 is built from 16 residues. V was pared by 0 bases and J by 9 bases, with 15 bases between. CDR1 is LGHNA and CDR2 is YSLEER in the germline V gene. The CDR3 DNA reads TGCGCCAGCAGCCAAGATCTCTGGACACTAGGTTCACCCCTCCACTTT. Its protein product is CASSQDLWTLGSPLHF.

The V and J genes are TRBV7-9 and TRBJ2-4; 8 nucleotides line up with TRBD1. The CDR3 is 16 amino acids. V was pared by 5 bases and J by 0 bases, with 6 bases of the junction left unmatched. Germline values: CDR1 SEHNR, CDR2 FQNEAQ (reference sequence). The CDR3 reads CASSGDRILAKNIQYF. Written as DNA, the CDR3 is TGTGCCAGCAGCGGGGACAGGATTCTAGCCAAAAACATTCAGTACTTC.

V usage is TRBV4-3 and J usage is TRBJ1-6, with TRBD1 matching 8 bases. Germline CDR1 reads LGHNA; CDR2 reads YSLEER. This CDR3 region has 15 residues. V was clipped by 7 bases and J by 12 bases; unmatched bases: 14. CDR3 region: CASTLDREGSGPLHF. In DNA, the CDR3 is TGCGCCAGCACCCTGGACAGGGAGGGTTCTGGACCCCTCCACTTT.

This clonotype was seen ten or more times. The rearrangement links TRBV4-2 to TRBJ2-7; 7 bases fit TRBD1. The trim removed 4 bases at V and 2 bases at J, leaving 8 bases unmatched. The CDR3 runs to 15 residues. Germline assignment: CDR1 LGHNA and CDR2 YNFKEQ. For the CDR3, the DNA is TGTGCCAGCAGCCGAGACAGGGTTACGACCTACGAGCAGTACTTC. It codes for CASSRDRVTTYEQYF.

This clonotype was recorded at least ten times. The chain couples TRBV4-1 to TRBJ1-5; TRBD1 matches 8 bases. V lost 0 bases, J lost 6 bases, and 7 bases stayed unmatched. Looked up from germline, CDR1 is MGHRA and CDR2 is YSYEKL. The CDR3 sequence is 16 residues long. In DNA form, the CDR3 reads TGCGCCAGCAGCCAAGATGCACAGGGGGTAACTCAGCCCCAGCATTTT. Protein sequence: CASSQDAQGVTQPQHF.

The chain uses TRBV27 and TRBJ1-2; D may be TRBD1 (5 bases). Germline loops: CDR1 MNHEY, CDR2 SMNVEV (reference sequence). The CDR3 has 13 residues. Between the trimmed V and J ends, which lost 6 bases and 4 bases, there was a span of 12 bases. CDR3 amino acids: CASSWDGFYGYTF. Here the CDR3 DNA reads TGTGCCAGCAGCTGGGACGGCTTCTATGGCTACACCTTC.

In this sample, this clonotype turned up many times. The V and J genes are TRBV7-9 and TRBJ2-2; no firm D call. The CDR3 contains 14 residues. Germline values: CDR1 SEHNR, CDR2 FQNEAQ (reference sequence). V lost 5 bases and J 4 bases, leaving 11 bases between the germline ends. The chain's CDR3 is CASSPAGSTGELFF. The CDR3, as DNA: TGTGCCAGCAGCCCGGCAGGCAGCACCGGGGAGCTGTTTTTT.

This clonotype was counted ten times or more. The V call is TRBV5-1, the J call TRBJ2-3; tentatively, D is TRBD2 (5 bases). V was shortened by 5 bases and J by 0 bases, with 7 bases between the two germline ends. In germline, CDR1 is SGHRS, CDR2 YFSETQ. This CDR3 comprises 13 residues. The CDR3 region has the DNA TGCGCCAGCAGGGAGCGGAGCACAGATACGCAGTATTTT. Amino acid sequence: CASRERSTDTQYF.

This clonotype showed up just a few times. The chain joins TRBV11-2 to TRBJ2-1; D perhaps matches TRBD1 (5 bases). The CDR3 sequence is 15 residues long. The germline CDR1 and CDR2 sequences are SGHAT and FQNNGV. Trimming left V 0 bases short and J 4 bases short, with 10 bases between. The DNA of the CDR3 is TGTGCCAGCAGCTTAGACAGGGCTCTTTACAATGAGCAGTTCTTC. Translating gives CASSLDRALYNEQFF. Variable domain in full (rest from reference TRBV11-2 and TRBJ2-1): EAGVAQSPRYKIIEKRQSVAFWCNPISGHATLYWYQQILGQGPKLLIQFQNNGVVDDSQLPKDRFSAERLKGVDSTLKIQPAKLEDSAVYLCASSLDRALYNEQFFGPGTRLTVL.

This chain connects TRBV10-3 to TRBJ2-1, with no clear D. The CDR3 is 16 amino acids. Germline V CDR1 and CDR2: ENHRY, SYGVKD. V shed 3 bases and J shed 2 bases, with 14 bases lying between them. The CDR3 protein is CAISDAGLPPYNEQFF. The CDR3, as DNA: TGTGCCATCAGTGACGCTGGCTTACCCCCCTACAATGAGCAGTTCTTC.

At least ten counts were recorded for this clonotype. CDR3 in DNA: TGTGCCAGCCATTCTTCGGGGGGCGCCTACAATGAGCAGTTCTTC. Translating it yields CASHSSGGAYNEQFF. This chain uses TRBV6-1 with TRBJ2-1; D possibly corresponds to TRBD2 (7 bases). The V end lost 8 bases, the J end lost 2 bases, and 16 bases lay between the germline ends. This CDR3 comprises 15 residues. Germline values: CDR1 MNHNS, CDR2 SASEGT.

The rearrangement links TRBV5-4 to TRBJ2-3; D may be TRBD1 (5 bases). Germline CDR1 SGHNT, CDR2 YYREEE (reference sequence). This CDR3 is built from 13 residues. V was trimmed by 5 bases and J by 9 bases, leaving 16 bases between them. CDR3 loop: CASSTIGVLTQYF. The CDR3 DNA reads as TGTGCCAGCAGTACGATAGGGGTTTTGACGCAGTATTTT. The entire variable domain, with the rest obtained from reference TRBV5-4 and TRBJ2-3, is as follows: ETGVTQSPTHLIKTRGQQVTLRCSSQSGHNTVSWYQQALGQGPQFIFQYYREEENGRGNFPPRFSGLQFPNYSSELNVNALELDDSALYLCASSTIGVLTQYFGPGTRLTVL.

The chain uses TRBV20-1 and TRBJ2-3; unclear D gene. The V gene lost 6 bases and the J gene lost 3 bases, with 22 bases spanning the gap. This CDR3 comprises 16 residues. Germline V gives CDR1 DFQATT, CDR2 SNEGSKA (reference sequence). The CDR3 sequence is CSASAPTRNPTDTQYF. The CDR3 region has the DNA TGCAGTGCCAGCGCCCCAACTCGCAACCCTACAGATACGCAGTATTTT.

This clonotype was found many times. The rearrangement joins TRBV29-1 to TRBJ1-5; D not certain. The germline gives CDR1 SQVTM, CDR2 ANQGSEA. Trimming stripped 5 bases from V and 3 bases from J, with 8 bases between. This CDR3 region has 12 residues. The CDR3 sequence is CSVQTDNQPQHF. The CDR3 coding sequence is TGCAGCGTTCAGACGGACAATCAGCCCCAGCATTTT.

As regards this clonotype: A much larger clone is a single base away; this may be a read error. The rearrangement links TRBV28 to TRBJ2-2; D is uncertain. In germline, CDR1 is MDHEN, CDR2 SYDVKM. CDR3 length equals 15 residues. Trimming took 3 bases from V and 6 from J, leaving 14 bases between them. DNA for the CDR3: TGTGCCAGCAGTTTCACGGCTGGATTGTCCGGGGAGCTGTTTTTT. This encodes CASSFTAGLSGELFF.

CDR3 nucleotides: TGCGCCAGCAGCCAAGAAAATGGACTCCTCTACGAGCAGTACGTC. Protein: CASSQENGLLYEQYV. The chain has TRBV4-3 and TRBJ2-7; TRBD2 might be the D (5 bases). CDR1 is LGHNA, CDR2 YSLEER, per germline. The CDR3 sequence is 15 residues long. The ends were cut back, 0 bases at V and 3 bases at J, with 12 bases in the middle.

The table lists this clonotype with a few counts. The chain couples TRBV24-1 to TRBJ2-5, with TRBD1 matching 8 bases. V was clipped by 0 bases and J by 3 bases; unmatched bases: 8. Germline CDR1 and CDR2: KGHDR and SFDVKD. This CDR3 has 17 residues. CDR3 coding DNA: TGTGCCACCAGTGATTTGCCCGGGACAGGTAACGAAGAGACCCAGTACTTC. It encodes CATSDLPGTGNEETQYF.

This clonotype was counted only a few times. The chain has TRBV7-8 and TRBJ2-7; 13 bases agree with TRBD2. The CDR3 loop spans 16 amino acids. The V and J ends lost 5 bases and 4 bases, in that order; junction bases with no gene match: 8. Germline values: CDR1 SGHVS, CDR2 FQNEAQ. CDR3 sequence (DNA): TGTGCCAGCAGCGCCCACGGGACTAGCGGGATTTACGAGCAGTACTTC. Translated, it gives CASSAHGTSGIYEQYF.

This clonotype was picked up many times. The chain carries TRBV29-1 and TRBJ2-1; D is perhaps TRBD2 (7 bases). This CDR3 is built from 19 residues. Per germline, CDR1 SQVTM and CDR2 ANQGSEA. The CDR3, as DNA: TGCAGAACAATTACAGGGACGGTTAGCGGGTTTAGCTCCTACAATGAGCAGTTCTTC. Protein product: CRTITGTVSGFSSYNEQFF.

The chain couples TRBV4-3 to TRBJ2-1, with TRBD2 matching 7 bases. This CDR3 is 17 amino acids long. Germline CDR1 LGHNA, CDR2 YSLEER. V trimming: 0 bases; J trimming: 2 bases; junction bases outside the gene matches: 7. CDR3 sequence: CASSQDRAGAAYNEQFF. Written as DNA, the CDR3 is TGCGCCAGCAGCCAAGATCGGGCGGGAGCGGCCTACAATGAGCAGTTCTTC.

This clonotype showed up just a few times. The chain joins TRBV28 to TRBJ2-7, with TRBD1 as a possible D gene (6 bases). This CDR3 has 14 residues. V dropped 3 bases and J dropped 0 bases, with 9 bases sitting between them. Germline CDR1 MDHEN, CDR2 SYDVKM. In nucleotides, the CDR3 is TGTGCCAGCAGTTTTCAGGGGAGCTCCTACGAGCAGTACTTC. Translation: CASSFQGSSYEQYF.

The genes are TRBV28 and TRBJ2-5; 8 bases agree with TRBD1. V was clipped by 6 bases and J by 6 bases; unmatched bases: 15. The CDR3 is 16 amino acids. Germline lookup yields CDR1 MDHEN and CDR2 SYDVKM. CDR3 coding DNA: TGTGCCAGCAGCCCTCACCTACAGGGGGTGAATAAGACCCAGTACTTC. As protein: CASSPHLQGVNKTQYF.

This clonotype was counted a single time. A read error may be the cause here, since a much bigger clone is one base away. This rearrangement joins TRBV4-2 to TRBJ1-5; the D is unclear. The CDR3 is 15 residues long. From germline, CDR1 is LGHNA and CDR2 YNFKEQ. CDR3 amino acids: CARSQVAYSNQPQHF. CDR3 in DNA: TGTGCCAGAAGCCAAGTAGCCTATAGCAATCAGCCCCAGCATTTT.

The V and J genes are TRBV27 and TRBJ1-4; weak D call: TRBD1 (6 bases). V was cut by 6 bases and J by 4 bases, with 15 bases left in between. Germline values: CDR1 MNHEY, CDR2 SMNVEV (reference sequence). This CDR3 contains 15 residues. CDR3 amino acids: CASSIRGAINEKLFF. The CDR3 nucleotides read TGTGCCAGCAGCATCCGGGGGGCTATTAATGAAAAACTGTTTTTT.